Following are 10 T cell receptor beta chains from one sample sequenced in a study of T cells after yellow fever vaccination. From the 5' RACE reads, TCRdb called clonotypes with MiXCR, one entry per CDR3 protein. The sample gives 200,000 to 250,000 distinct CDR3 sequences, more than 3% of which show up once; less than 3.5% is in the top ten. The specimen was CD4+ T cells sorted from PBMCs, collected 10 days after the yellow fever booster vaccination. The receptors were sampled from a man aged 18 to 29 who received the YFV17D yellow fever vaccine.

The chain links TRBV5-5 to TRBJ2-6; D is ambiguous. There are 13 residues in the CDR3. In germline, CDR1 is SGHKS, CDR2 YYEKEE (reference sequence). V was pared by 4 bases and J by 4 bases, with 6 bases between. DNA of the CDR3: TGTGCCAGCAGCGTTTACGGGGCCAACGTCCTGACTTTC. Amino acids: CASSVYGANVLTF.

This clonotype was seen a handful of times. The chain links TRBV5-1 to TRBJ1-1; D call uncertain. V was clipped by 1 base and J by 0 bases, with 10 bases between them. The germline gives CDR1 SGHRS, CDR2 YFSETQ. This CDR3 has 15 residues. CDR3 bases: TGCGCCAGCAGCTTGCAGGAGGGTTTGAACACTGAAGCTTTCTTT. Amino acid sequence: CASSLQEGLNTEAFF.

This clonotype was seen repeatedly, ten times or more. The chain joins TRBV29-1 to TRBJ1-4; D may be TRBD1 (6 bases). Looked up from germline, CDR1 is SQVTM and CDR2 is ANQGSEA. CDR3 length equals 16 residues. V lost 4 bases to trimming and J lost 0 bases, with 15 bases between them. The CDR3 reads CSVATGWGATNEKLFF. The CDR3 nucleotides read TGCAGCGTTGCTACAGGGTGGGGCGCAACTAATGAAAAACTGTTTTTT.

This clonotype was seen a few times. V is TRBV7-9 and J is TRBJ1-4; TRBD1 might be the D (5 bases). Germline assignment: CDR1 SEHNR and CDR2 FQNEAQ (reference sequence). Trimming stripped 6 bases from V and 8 bases from J, with 19 bases between. The CDR3 length is 15 residues. The CDR3 protein is CASRPGTALWEKLFF. The CDR3, as DNA: TGTGCCAGCAGACCTGGGACCGCCTTGTGGGAAAAACTGTTTTTT.

This clonotype was recorded a few times. The rearrangement joins TRBV6-5 to TRBJ2-3; TRBD2 matches 7 bases. Germline V gene sequence: CDR1 MNHEY, CDR2 SVGAGI. V dropped 4 bases and J dropped 0; count of bases not matched to a gene: 7. CDR3 length: 16 residues. CDR3 coding DNA: TGTGCCAGCAGTTTTTCCGGGGGGTTTAGCACAGATACGCAGTATTTT. It codes for CASSFSGGFSTDTQYF.

This clonotype occurred many times. This rearrangement joins TRBV7-3 to TRBJ2-1; D is unclear. The V end lost 1 base, the J end lost 9 bases, and 7 bases lay between the germline ends. Germline V gene lookup returns CDR1 SGHTA and CDR2 FQGTGA. CDR3 length equals 12 residues. The CDR3 region has the DNA TGTGCCAGCAGCTTAAGTTTGGGTGAGCAGTTCTTC. Its translation: CASSLSLGEQFF.

The chain has TRBV5-1 and TRBJ2-5; D not certain. This CDR3 region has 14 residues. V lost 4 bases and J lost 2, with 12 bases in between. Per the germline V gene, CDR1 is SGHRS and CDR2 is YFSETQ. The CDR3 region is CASSPSVSQETQYF. CDR3 bases: TGCGCCAGCAGCCCAAGTGTCAGTCAAGAGACCCAGTACTTC. The whole variable domain, remainder taken from reference TRBV5-1 and TRBJ2-5, is KAGVTQTPRYLIKTRGQQVTLSCSPISGHRSVSWYQQTPGQGLQFLFEYFSETQRNKGNFPGRFSGRQFSNSRSEMNVSTLELGDSALYLCASSPSVSQETQYFGPGTRLLVL.

This sequence joins TRBV3-1 and TRBJ2-2; D may match TRBD1 or TRBD2 (5 bases each). In germline, CDR1 is LGHDT, CDR2 YNNKEL (reference sequence). V was trimmed by 3 bases and J by 12 bases, leaving 11 bases between them. The CDR3 is 12 amino acids. The CDR3 reads CASSQRGMKLFF. The CDR3 DNA reads TGTGCCAGCAGCCAGAGGGGTATGAAGCTGTTTTTT.

The V and J genes are TRBV18 and TRBJ2-1, with 8 bases fitting TRBD1. The CDR3 totals 14 residues. Germline CDR1 reads KGHSH; CDR2 reads LQKENI. V lost 1 base to trimming and J lost 5 bases; unmatched junction nucleotides: 1. In DNA, the CDR3 is TGTGCCAGCTCACCACTGACAGGGGACAATGAGCAGTTCTTC. Protein sequence: CASSPLTGDNEQFF.

This clonotype was detected only a few times. This chain links TRBV7-2 with TRBJ1-2, with 8 bases that match TRBD1. The V gene end was trimmed by 1 base and the J gene end by 3 bases; junction bases not matched to a gene: 4. The CDR3 spans 15 residues. The germline CDR1 and CDR2 sequences are SGHTA and FQGNSA. CDR3 DNA sequence: TGTGCCAGCAGCTTAGGAAGGACAGGGTACTATGGCTACACCTTC. Encoded protein: CASSLGRTGYYGYTF. The full variable domain, with the rest looked up from reference TRBV7-2 and TRBJ1-2, is GAGVSQSPSNKVTEKGKDVELRCDPISGHTALYWYRQSLGQGLEFLIYFQGNSAPDKSGLPSDRFSAERTGGSVSTLTIQRTQQEDSAVYLCASSLGRTGYYGYTFGSGTRLTVV.